The 17 T cell receptor beta chains listed next were all sequenced from one sample in a study of blood T cell repertoires in COVID-19. Assay used: immunoSEQ multiplex PCR; TCRdb lists only in-frame clones, some missing. The profile covers roughly 57,000 clones, with 80% to 90% appearing a single time and approximately 6% taken by the ten largest. The sample taken for sequencing was peripheral blood. The receptors originated from a woman between 55 and 75 years old with COVID-19, enrolled during active disease.

The chain recombines TRBV7-8 with TRBJ1-1; a possible D gene is TRBD1 (5 bases). From germline, CDR1 is SGHVS and CDR2 FQNEAQ. CDR3 length: 15 residues. V shed 1 base and J shed 10 bases, with 19 bases lying between them. The CDR3 sequence is CASSLEWSGKFSAFF. CDR3 DNA: TGTGCCAGCAGCTTAGAATGGTCAGGGAAGTTCTCAGCTTTCTTT.

This clone was observed a single time. CDR3 sequence reads: CASSVGSSPNYGYTF. The CDR3, as DNA: TGTGCCAGCAGCGTAGGTTCCAGTCCTAACTATGGCTACACCTTC. The chain links TRBV9 to TRBJ1-2; D is unresolved. CDR1 is SGDLS, CDR2 YYNGEE, per germline. Trimming removed 0 bases at V and 0 bases at J, with 9 bases between. The CDR3 is 15 residues long.

This chain links TRBV11-3 with TRBJ1-1; D unclear. The CDR3 sequence is 16 residues long. Germline loops: CDR1 SGHNT, CDR2 YENEEA. V was clipped by 1 base and J by 2 bases, with 14 bases between them. CDR3 loop: CASSLVFGGINTEAFF. CDR3 in DNA: TGTGCCAGCAGCTTAGTGTTCGGCGGCATTAACACTGAAGCTTTCTTT.

This clone appeared once. The gene calls are TRBV6-6 and TRBJ2-5; D is uncertain. Trimming shortened V by 2 bases and J by 5 bases, and 6 bases separated the two germline ends. Germline V gene sequence: CDR1 MNHNY, CDR2 SVGAGI (reference sequence). This CDR3 has 12 amino acids. CDR3 coding DNA: TGTGCCAGCAGTTACGGTCGGGAGACCCAGTACTTC. Protein sequence: CASSYGRETQYF.

The chain uses TRBV30 and TRBJ2-3; unclear D gene. Germline values: CDR1 GTSNPN, CDR2 SVGIG (reference sequence). The germline V and J ends were trimmed by 2 bases and 0 bases, with 9 bases remaining between them. The CDR3 is 14 residues long. In DNA form, the CDR3 reads TGTGCCTGGAGTATTGGCGGAAGCACAGATACGCAGTATTTT. Translation gives CAWSIGGSTDTQYF.

This clone was counted between two and nine times. This chain uses TRBV9 with TRBJ1-3; D ambiguous. Germline values: CDR1 SGDLS, CDR2 YYNGEE. This CDR3 region has 16 residues. Trimming took off 0 bases at V and 0 bases at J, with 10 bases between the two ends. As DNA, the CDR3 is TGTGCCAGCAGCGTAGAACAACAGAGCTCTGGAAACACCATATATTTT. It codes for CASSVEQQSSGNTIYF.

The chain couples TRBV9 to TRBJ2-7; D possibly corresponds to TRBD2 (5 bases). Germline lookup yields CDR1 SGDLS and CDR2 YYNGEE. The CDR3 runs to 14 residues. With 0 bases removed from V and 0 bases from J, the gap between germline ends came to 7 bases. The CDR3 loop is CASSVGENSYEQYF. The CDR3 DNA follows: TGTGCCAGCAGCGTAGGGGAGAACTCCTACGAGCAGTACTTC.

The sample holds one count of this clone. The gene calls are TRBV9 and TRBJ2-7; possibly TRBD1 for D (6 bases). V lost 0 bases, J lost 2 bases, and 12 bases lay in between. The germline V gene encodes CDR1 SGDLS and CDR2 YYNGEE. The CDR3 length is 15 residues. Written as DNA, the CDR3 is TGTGCCAGCAGCGTAGGCCCAGGGGTCGCCTACGAGCAGTACTTC. Residues: CASSVGPGVAYEQYF.

The chain couples TRBV19 to TRBJ1-5, with D hard to call. In germline, CDR1 is LNHDA, CDR2 SQIVND (reference sequence). Between the trimmed V and J ends, which lost 3 bases and 0 bases, there was a span of 6 bases. This CDR3 contains 14 residues. Here the CDR3 DNA reads TGTGCCAGTAGTATGGTAGATAGCAATCAGCCCCAGCATTTT. Protein sequence: CASSMVDSNQPQHF.

CDR3 region: CASSSPGGAHGELFF. The CDR3 nucleotides are TGTGCCAGCAGCTCCCCGGGGGGGGCACACGGGGAGCTGTTTTTT. This chain links TRBV7-6 with TRBJ2-2, with 8 bases fitting TRBD2. The germline V gene has CDR1 SGHVS and CDR2 FNYEAQ. Germline trimming cut 4 bases from V and 7 bases from J; bases unmatched to any gene: 8. The CDR3 has 15 residues.

In this sample, this clone turned up once. This rearrangement joins TRBV19 to TRBJ2-1, with 11 bases fitting TRBD2. V trimming: 2 bases; J trimming: 2 bases; junction bases outside the gene matches: 5. Germline V CDR1 and CDR2: LNHDA, SQIVND (reference sequence). CDR3 size: 17 residues. CDR3 sequence reads: CASSILTSGGTYNEQFF. The CDR3 DNA reads TGTGCCAGTAGTATACTCACTAGCGGGGGCACCTACAATGAGCAGTTCTTC.

The chain combines TRBV9 with TRBJ2-1; TRBD1 agrees at 8 bases. V was clipped by 4 bases and J by 5 bases; unmatched bases: 8. Germline V lookup: CDR1 SGDLS, CDR2 YYNGEE. The CDR3 covers 15 residues. This chain's CDR3 is CASSPSQGADNEQFF. The CDR3 coding sequence is TGTGCCAGCAGCCCGTCCCAGGGGGCGGACAATGAGCAGTTCTTC.

The V call is TRBV2, the J call TRBJ1-2; D is possibly TRBD1 (6 bases). V lost 6 bases, J lost 3 bases, and 14 bases lay in between. The length of the CDR3 is 14 residues. Germline values: CDR1 SNHLY, CDR2 FYNNEI. In DNA form, the CDR3 reads TGTGCCAGCAGGAGGGGGTTGTTGGACTATGGCTACACCTTC. It is translated as CASRRGLLDYGYTF.

This sequence joins TRBV5-1 and TRBJ1-1; D is possibly TRBD1 (6 bases). The CDR3 extends over 14 amino acids. V was pared by 6 bases and J by 8 bases, with 20 bases between. In germline, CDR1 is SGHRS, CDR2 YFSETQ. Here the CDR3 DNA reads TGCGCCAGCAAGTCTACGACAGGTCCCGGGGAAGCTTTCTTT. Translated, it gives CASKSTTGPGEAFF.

This chain links TRBV6-5 with TRBJ2-7; 10 nucleotides agree with TRBD2. The CDR3 extends over 14 amino acids. CDR1 is MNHEY, CDR2 SVGAGI, per germline. Germline trimming cut 6 bases from V and 4 bases from J; bases unmatched to any gene: 6. As DNA, the CDR3 is TGTGCCAGCAGGGCTAGCGGGAGCCCTTACGAGCAGTACTTC. It is translated as CASRASGSPYEQYF.

This chain links TRBV5-4 with TRBJ2-5, with 7 bases that match TRBD1. This CDR3 spans 15 amino acids. The ends lost 0 bases at V and 3 bases at J; junction bases unmatched: 5. Germline V CDR1 and CDR2: SGHNT, YYREEE (reference sequence). CDR3: CASSLAGQGEETQYF. The CDR3 DNA reads TGTGCCAGCAGCTTGGCCGGGCAGGGGGAAGAGACCCAGTACTTC.

The CDR3 DNA reads TGCAGCGTAATACCAATCGGGACAGGGGTTGACACTGAAGCTTTCTTT. Translating it yields CSVIPIGTGVDTEAFF. The chain links TRBV29-1 to TRBJ1-1, with 10 bases aligning to TRBD1. Germline loops: CDR1 SQVTM, CDR2 ANQGSEA. After removal of 6 bases from V and 3 bases from J, the junction contained 13 bases not matched to a gene. The CDR3 runs 16 residues.